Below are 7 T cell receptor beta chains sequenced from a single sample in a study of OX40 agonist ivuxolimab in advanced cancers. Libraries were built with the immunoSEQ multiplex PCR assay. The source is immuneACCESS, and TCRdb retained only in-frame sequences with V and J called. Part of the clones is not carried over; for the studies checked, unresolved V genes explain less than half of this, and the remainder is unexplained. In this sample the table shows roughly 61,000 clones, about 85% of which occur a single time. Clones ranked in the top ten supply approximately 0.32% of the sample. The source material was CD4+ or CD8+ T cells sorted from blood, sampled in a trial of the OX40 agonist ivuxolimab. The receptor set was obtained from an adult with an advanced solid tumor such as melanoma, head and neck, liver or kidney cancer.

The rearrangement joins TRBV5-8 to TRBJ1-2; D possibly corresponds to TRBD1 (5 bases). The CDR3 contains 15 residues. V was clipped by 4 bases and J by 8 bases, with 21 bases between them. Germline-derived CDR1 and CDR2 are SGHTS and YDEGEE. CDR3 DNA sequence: TGTGCCAGCAGCCGCCCTGGGGCCAGGGTTGGCGGCTACACCTTC. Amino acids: CASSRPGARVGGYTF.

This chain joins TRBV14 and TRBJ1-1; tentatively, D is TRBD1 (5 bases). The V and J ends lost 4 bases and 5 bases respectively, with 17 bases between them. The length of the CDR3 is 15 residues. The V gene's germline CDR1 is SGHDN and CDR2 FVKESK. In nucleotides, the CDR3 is TGTGCCAGCAGCCTTAATCTTGGGGGGGGGACTGAAGCTTTCTTT. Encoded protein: CASSLNLGGGTEAFF.

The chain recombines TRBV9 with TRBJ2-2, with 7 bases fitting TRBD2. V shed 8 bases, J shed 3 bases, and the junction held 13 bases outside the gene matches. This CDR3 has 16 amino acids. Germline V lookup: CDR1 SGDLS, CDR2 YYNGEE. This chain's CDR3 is CASSPLAGVDTGELFF. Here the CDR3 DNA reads TGTGCCAGTAGTCCCTTGGCGGGGGTGGACACCGGGGAGCTGTTTTTT.

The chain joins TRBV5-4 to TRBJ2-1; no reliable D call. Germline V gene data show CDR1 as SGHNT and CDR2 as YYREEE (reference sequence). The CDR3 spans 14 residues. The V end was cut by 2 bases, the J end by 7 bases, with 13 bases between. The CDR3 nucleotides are TGTGCCAGCAGCTTCCCATCGCCAAGAAATGAGCAGTTCTTC. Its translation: CASSFPSPRNEQFF.

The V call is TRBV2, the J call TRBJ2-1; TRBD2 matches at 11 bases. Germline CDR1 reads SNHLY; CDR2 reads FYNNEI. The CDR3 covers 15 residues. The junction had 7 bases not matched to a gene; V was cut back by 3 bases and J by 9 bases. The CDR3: CASSDSGGAVGEQFF. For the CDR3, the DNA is TGTGCCAGCAGTGATAGCGGGGGGGCCGTAGGTGAGCAGTTCTTC. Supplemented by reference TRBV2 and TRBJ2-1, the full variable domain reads EPEVTQTPSHQVTQMGQEVILRCVPISNHLYFYWYRQILGQKVEFLVSFYNNEISEKSEIFDDQFSVERPDGSNFTLKIRSTKLEDSAMYFCASSDSGGAVGEQFFGPGTRLTVL.

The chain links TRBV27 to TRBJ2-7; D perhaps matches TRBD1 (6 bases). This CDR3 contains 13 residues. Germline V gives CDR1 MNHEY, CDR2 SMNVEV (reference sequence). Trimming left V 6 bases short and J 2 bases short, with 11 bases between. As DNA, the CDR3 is TGTGCCAGCAGGTTCAGACAGGCCTACGAGCAGTACTTC. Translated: CASRFRQAYEQYF.

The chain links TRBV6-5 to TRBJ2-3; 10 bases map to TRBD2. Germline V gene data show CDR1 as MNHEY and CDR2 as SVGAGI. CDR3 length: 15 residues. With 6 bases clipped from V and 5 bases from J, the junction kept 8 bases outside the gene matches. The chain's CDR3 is CASRASGGGGDTQYF. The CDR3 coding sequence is TGTGCCAGCAGGGCAAGCGGGGGGGGAGGAGATACGCAGTATTTT.